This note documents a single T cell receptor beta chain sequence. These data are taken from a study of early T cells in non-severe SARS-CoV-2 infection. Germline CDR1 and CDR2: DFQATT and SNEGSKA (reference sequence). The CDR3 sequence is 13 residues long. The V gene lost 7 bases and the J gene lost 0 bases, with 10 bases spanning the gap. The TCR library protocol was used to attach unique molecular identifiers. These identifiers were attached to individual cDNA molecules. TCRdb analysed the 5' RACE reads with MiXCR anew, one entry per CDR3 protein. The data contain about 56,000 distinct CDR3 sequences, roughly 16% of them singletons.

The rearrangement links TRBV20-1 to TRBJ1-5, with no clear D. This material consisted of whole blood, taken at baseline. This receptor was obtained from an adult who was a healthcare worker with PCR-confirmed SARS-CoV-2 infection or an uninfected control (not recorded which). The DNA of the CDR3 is TGCAGTGTTGCCGTAGATAGCAATCAGCCCCAGCATTTT. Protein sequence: CSVAVDSNQPQHF.